The entry below gives a single T cell receptor beta chain sequence along with its context. These data come from a study of control samples from healthy donors and cancer patients. The assay was immunoSEQ multiplex PCR, and TCRdb's table has in-frame clones only and misses some. The table has 100,000 or so clones, roughly nine tenths seen once. This CDR3 region has 12 residues. Trimming stripped 3 bases from V and 7 bases from J, with 4 bases between. Germline V gene lookup returns CDR1 MNHEY and CDR2 SVGAGI. The chain recombines TRBV6-5 with TRBJ1-6; the D is unclear. This sequence was found in a woman aged 45-59 years in good health. Material: blood. The DNA of the CDR3 is TGTGCCAGCAGTTATCGGAATTCACCCCTCCACTTT. It specifies CASSYRNSPLHF.